This TCR beta chain was recovered during a study of cytomegalovirus exposure and HLA in healthy donors. Study at large: In terms of ancestry, the Caucasian-associated cluster contained roughly 80% of the roughly 400 genotyped donors. Whole-study findings and limits: Reportedly, diagnosis of cytomegalovirus status by the classifier showed high specificity and sensitivity. Confirmation in vitro established that a few CMV-associated chains were specific for CMV antigens.

This PCR relied on a set of 60 Vbeta primers and 13 Jbeta primers. Data came from immunoSEQ multiplex PCR; TCRdb stores just in-frame clones and leaves some out. This sample yields approximately 170,000 clones, of which roughly 80% are seen a single time; less than 2% belongs to the top ten. This clone appeared once. Its antigen is unidentified. This CDR3 is built from 16 residues. Trimming took 6 bases from V and 10 from J; bases not matched to a gene: 11. Per germline, CDR1 MNHEY and CDR2 SMNVEV (reference sequence). Sequencing was done on a sample of PBMCs. The receptor comes from a woman between 18 and 30 years old in good health and CMV-seronegative. V is TRBV27 and J is TRBJ1-6; 11 nucleotides line up with TRBD1. CDR3 protein: CASSWDRGLSGSPLHF. CDR3 nucleotide sequence: TGTGCCAGCAGCTGGGACAGGGGGTTATCGGGATCACCCCTCCACTTT.